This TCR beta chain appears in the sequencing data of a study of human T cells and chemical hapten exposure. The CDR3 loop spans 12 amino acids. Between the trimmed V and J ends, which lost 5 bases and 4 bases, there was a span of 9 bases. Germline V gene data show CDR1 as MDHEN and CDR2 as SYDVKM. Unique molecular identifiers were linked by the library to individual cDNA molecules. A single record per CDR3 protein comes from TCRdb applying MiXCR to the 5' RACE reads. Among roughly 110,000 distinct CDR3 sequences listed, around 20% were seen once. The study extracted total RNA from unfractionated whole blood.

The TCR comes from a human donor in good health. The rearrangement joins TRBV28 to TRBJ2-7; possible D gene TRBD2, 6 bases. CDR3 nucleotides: TGTGCCAGCAGTCCGCGGGATTACGAGCAGTACTTC. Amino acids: CASSPRDYEQYF. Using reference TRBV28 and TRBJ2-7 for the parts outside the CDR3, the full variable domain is DVKVTQSSRYLVKRTGEKVFLECVQDMDHENMFWYRQDPGLGLRLIYFSYDVKMKEKGDIPEGYSVSREKKERFSLILESASTNQTSMYLCASSPRDYEQYFGPGTRLTVT.